Presented here are 27 T cell receptor beta chains from one specimen sequenced in a study of beta chain features in type 1 diabetes. The whole isolated RNA underwent reverse transcription, so sequencing captured expressed TCRB transcripts. Assay: immunoSEQ multiplex PCR; the TCRdb copy retains only in-frame clones and omits some. In the table there are 250,000 to 350,000 clones, 11% of which are singletons. The sequencing sample was made of naive CD4+ T cells from blood. These receptor sequences come from a woman in her 30s in good health.

This chain links TRBV6-5 with TRBJ2-5; TRBD2 aligns across 8 bases. CDR3 length equals 13 residues. The ends lost 4 bases at V and 6 bases at J; junction bases unmatched: 4. Germline V lookup: CDR1 MNHEY, CDR2 SVGAGI. This CDR3 is CASSFSGSKTQYF. CDR3 nucleotides: TGTGCCAGCAGTTTCAGCGGGAGCAAGACCCAGTACTTC.

This clone has only a few counts. The V gene is TRBV6-1, the J gene TRBJ1-2; the D gene is possibly TRBD1 (5 bases). The germline V gene has CDR1 MNHNS and CDR2 SASEGT. This CDR3 comprises 15 residues. V was trimmed by 6 bases and J by 8 bases, leaving 22 bases between them. The CDR3 loop reads CASSPRAAQQAGYTF. CDR3 coding DNA: TGTGCCAGCAGCCCCCGGGCCGCCCAACAGGCCGGCTACACCTTC.

This clone showed up just a few times. This chain links TRBV11-2 with TRBJ2-3, with a weak D call TRBD1 (6 bases). CDR1 is SGHAT, CDR2 FQNNGV, per germline. The CDR3 consists of 17 residues. Between the trimmed V and J ends, which lost 5 bases and 2 bases, there was a span of 20 bases. The chain's CDR3 is CASSTRGGAGATDTQYF. For the CDR3, the DNA is TGTGCCAGCAGCACCCGTGGGGGCGCGGGTGCCACAGATACGCAGTATTTT.

The rearrangement uses TRBV29-1 and TRBJ1-3; D is unresolved. The CDR3 loop spans 12 amino acids. Germline assignment: CDR1 SQVTM and CDR2 ANQGSEA. V gave up 4 bases and J gave up 3 bases, with 7 bases separating them. CDR3 DNA sequence: TGCAGCGTTGGAGAGTATGGAAACACCATATATTTT. Its translation is CSVGEYGNTIYF. The variable domain in full, with the rest retrieved from reference TRBV29-1 and TRBJ1-3, is SAVISQKPSRDICQRGTSLTIQCQVDSQVTMMFWYRQQPGQSLTLIATANQGSEATYESGFVIDKFPISRPNLTFSTLTVSNMSPEDSSIYLCSVGEYGNTIYFGEGSWLTVV.

The gene calls are TRBV5-1 and TRBJ1-1, with 8 bases that match TRBD1. The length of the CDR3 is 15 residues. Germline-derived CDR1 and CDR2 are SGHRS and YFSETQ. The junction had 2 bases not matched to a gene; V was cut back by 0 bases and J by 1 base. CDR3 protein: CASSLGTGRNTEAFF. The DNA of the CDR3 is TGCGCCAGCAGCTTGGGGACAGGGAGGAACACTGAAGCTTTCTTT.

The V and J genes are TRBV6-5 and TRBJ2-1; D ambiguous. Trimming took 6 bases from V and 0 from J, leaving 9 bases between them. Per germline, CDR1 MNHEY and CDR2 SVGAGI. The CDR3 sequence is 14 residues long. The CDR3, as DNA: TGTGCCAGCAGGTCCCCCAGCTCCTACAATGAGCAGTTCTTC. Translated, it gives CASRSPSSYNEQFF.

On this clone itself: This sample includes further DNA sequences coding for the same CDR3. The rearrangement links TRBV18 to TRBJ2-3; TRBD1 matches at 10 bases. Germline CDR1 reads KGHSH; CDR2 reads LQKENI. The CDR3 is 15 amino acids. With 6 bases clipped from V and 1 base from J, the junction kept 4 bases outside the gene matches. CDR3 residues: CASSPGTGGTDTQYF. CDR3 nucleotides: TGTGCCAGCTCCCCCGGGACAGGGGGCACAGATACGCAGTATTTT.

V gene TRBV5-4 combines with J gene TRBJ2-7, with TRBD2 matching over 7 bases. This CDR3 is built from 15 residues. Germline trimming cut 4 bases from V and 2 bases from J; bases unmatched to any gene: 9. Germline values: CDR1 SGHNT, CDR2 YYREEE (reference sequence). CDR3 protein: CASSQSASGAYEQYF. In DNA form, the CDR3 reads TGTGCCAGCAGCCAGTCGGCTAGCGGAGCCTACGAGCAGTACTTC.

The chain employs TRBV28 and TRBJ1-4, with 7 bases that match TRBD1. The CDR3 contains 15 residues. Germline-derived CDR1 and CDR2 are MDHEN and SYDVKM. V lost 5 bases and J lost 7; bases outside the gene matches: 10. For the CDR3, the DNA is TGTGCCAGCAGTACACCTCAGGGGGTTTCTGAAAAACTGTTTTTT. Encoded protein: CASSTPQGVSEKLFF. Filled out from reference TRBV28 and TRBJ1-4, the complete variable domain reads DVKVTQSSRYLVKRTGEKVFLECVQDMDHENMFWYRQDPGLGLRLIYFSYDVKMKEKGDIPEGYSVSREKKERFSLILESASTNQTSMYLCASSTPQGVSEKLFFGSGTQLSVL.

The gene calls are TRBV10-3 and TRBJ1-1; D is possibly TRBD1 (6 bases). Germline V lookup: CDR1 ENHRY, CDR2 SYGVKD. The CDR3 loop spans 13 amino acids. Trimming took 6 bases from V and 4 from J, leaving 12 bases between them. In DNA form, the CDR3 reads TGTGCCATCAGCCCTACAGGGCCCACTGAAGCTTTCTTT. Its translation is CAISPTGPTEAFF.

This clone was observed a handful of times. This chain joins TRBV7-6 and TRBJ2-1, with 15 bases lining up with TRBD2. Germline trimming cut 5 bases from V and 7 bases from J; bases unmatched to any gene: 6. In germline, CDR1 is SGHVS, CDR2 FNYEAQ. CDR3 length: 16 residues. DNA for the CDR3: TGTGCCAGCAGCCAAGGACTAGCGGGAGGGGGAAATGAGCAGTTCTTC. Its protein product is CASSQGLAGGGNEQFF.

This clone has only a few counts. This sequence joins TRBV7-3 and TRBJ2-1, with D perhaps matching TRBD2 (6 bases). The V gene lost 4 bases and the J gene lost 6 bases, with 16 bases spanning the gap. The CDR3 spans 15 residues. The germline CDR1 and CDR2 sequences are SGHTA and FQGTGA. The CDR3 sequence: CASSSWGEVPNEQFF. The CDR3 DNA sequence: TGTGCCAGCAGCTCTTGGGGGGAGGTCCCCAATGAGCAGTTCTTC.

This chain links TRBV2 with TRBJ2-3, with D perhaps TRBD1 (5 bases). The CDR3 contains 16 residues. V dropped 4 bases and J dropped 4 bases, with 18 bases sitting between them. CDR1 is SNHLY, CDR2 FYNNEI, per germline. CDR3 residues: CASSVRGGYYADTQYF. The CDR3 region has the DNA TGTGCCAGCAGTGTTAGGGGCGGTTACTATGCAGATACGCAGTATTTT.

This clone was picked up a small number of times. The J gene is TRBJ2-1, the V gene TRBV19; D is ambiguous. CDR3 size: 15 residues. Germline V CDR1 and CDR2: LNHDA, SQIVND (reference sequence). Trimming left V 9 bases short and J 5 bases short, with 20 bases between. CDR3 amino acids: CASQSLDLADNEQFF. In nucleotides, the CDR3 is TGTGCCAGCCAGTCCCTGGATCTGGCGGACAATGAGCAGTTCTTC.

This clone was detected a few times. J is TRBJ2-2 and V is TRBV19; TRBD2 aligns across 12 bases. The CDR3 loop spans 17 amino acids. The germline V gene has CDR1 LNHDA and CDR2 SQIVND (reference sequence). Trimming took 5 bases from V and 1 from J; bases not matched to a gene: 5. The CDR3 DNA reads as TGTGCCAGTAGTGGGCGGACTAGCGGGATGAACACCGGGGAGCTGTTTTTT. This sequence encodes CASSGRTSGMNTGELFF.

This clone was observed a few times. The chain couples TRBV30 to TRBJ1-5; 7 nucleotides agree with TRBD1. Germline CDR1 reads GTSNPN; CDR2 reads SVGIG (reference sequence). After removal of 2 bases from V and 6 bases from J, the junction contained 4 bases not matched to a gene. The CDR3 has 13 amino acids. In DNA, the CDR3 is TGTGCCTGGAGTAAGGGGGCTGGTCAGCCCCAGCATTTT. Protein product: CAWSKGAGQPQHF.

This clone was observed a handful of times. The V call is TRBV18, the J call TRBJ2-5; D ambiguous. Trimming pared 5 bases from V and 2 bases from J, leaving 6 bases between. CDR1 KGHSH and CDR2 LQKENI come from the germline V gene. CDR3 size: 12 residues. CDR3 amino acids: CASSTVQETQYF. DNA of the CDR3: TGTGCCAGCTCAACAGTACAAGAGACCCAGTACTTC.

V usage is TRBV5-6 and J usage is TRBJ1-5, with 7 bases that match TRBD1. V shed 1 base, J shed 4 bases, and the junction held 8 bases outside the gene matches. The germline V gene has CDR1 SGHDT and CDR2 YYEEEE. CDR3 length equals 16 residues. The CDR3 DNA reads as TGTGCCAGCAGCTTGTTCGGGGGACAGCCAAATCAGCCCCAGCATTTT. Amino acids: CASSLFGGQPNQPQHF.

This clone came up a few times. V usage is TRBV4-2 and J usage is TRBJ2-5; D may be TRBD2 (6 bases). Trimming shortened V by 0 bases and J by 5 bases, and 16 bases separated the two germline ends. The CDR3 covers 16 residues. Germline loops: CDR1 LGHNA, CDR2 YNFKEQ. CDR3 sequence (DNA): TGTGCCAGCAGCCAAGATCGCGGCGGGAAGGGGGAGACCCAGTACTTC. It is translated as CASSQDRGGKGETQYF.

The chain recombines TRBV28 with TRBJ2-7; 9 positions match TRBD1. V lost 2 bases, J lost 3 bases, and 14 bases stayed unmatched. The CDR3 runs to 18 residues. CDR1 and CDR2 (germline): MDHEN, SYDVKM. For the CDR3, the DNA is TGTGCCAGCAGTTTAATAACTCCCGGACAGGGGTATATCTACGAGCAGTACTTC. Its translation is CASSLITPGQGYIYEQYF.

V gene TRBV28 combines with J gene TRBJ2-5; TRBD2 agrees at 10 bases. The V and J ends lost 7 bases and 5 bases, in that order; junction bases with no gene match: 13. Germline V gene lookup returns CDR1 MDHEN and CDR2 SYDVKM. The CDR3 is 16 amino acids. For the CDR3, the DNA is TGTGCCAGCATGGGGTACGAGCGGGAGGGCCGGGAGACCCAGTACTTC. The encoded protein is CASMGYEREGRETQYF.

In this sample, this clone turned up a few times. This chain links TRBV7-8 with TRBJ2-2, with 7 bases lining up with TRBD1. The CDR3 totals 16 residues. V lost 5 bases and J lost 2; bases outside the gene matches: 8. Germline CDR1 is SGHVS and CDR2 is FQNEAQ. The CDR3 coding sequence is TGTGCCAGCAGCCAGAACAACAGGGGAAACACCGGGGAGCTGTTTTTT. This sequence encodes CASSQNNRGNTGELFF.

The chain links TRBV19 to TRBJ2-7; a possible D gene is TRBD2 (6 bases). V lost 6 bases and J 1 base, leaving 16 bases between the germline ends. Germline CDR1 LNHDA, CDR2 SQIVND (reference sequence). This CDR3 has 15 residues. This chain's CDR3 is CASSSGDAHSYEQYF. The CDR3 DNA reads TGTGCCAGTAGCTCGGGGGACGCACATTCCTACGAGCAGTACTTC.

This clone was counted between two and nine times. V usage is TRBV28 and J usage is TRBJ2-7; TRBD2 is a possible D gene (6 bases). V was cut by 7 bases and J by 4 bases, with 14 bases left in between. Germline loops: CDR1 MDHEN, CDR2 SYDVKM. CDR3 length: 13 amino acids. As DNA, the CDR3 is TGTGCCAGCAACACCTTTGGGACTTACGAGCAGTACTTC. It codes for CASNTFGTYEQYF.

This clone was counted between two and nine times. The chain carries TRBV30 and TRBJ2-7; D is unresolved. Trimming shortened V by 1 base and J by 7 bases, and 11 bases separated the two germline ends. The CDR3 loop spans 12 amino acids. Per the germline V gene, CDR1 is GTSNPN and CDR2 is SVGIG (reference sequence). In nucleotides, the CDR3 is TGTGCCTGGAGTGCTCAAGTGAGGGAGCAGTACTTC. Its protein product is CAWSAQVREQYF.

The CDR3 reads CASSPSGSYEQYF. CDR3 nucleotides: TGTGCCAGCAGTCCCTCGGGGTCCTACGAGCAGTACTTC. The V call is TRBV6-1, the J call TRBJ2-7, with D maybe TRBD2 (5 bases). The CDR3 contains 13 residues. Germline V gene lookup returns CDR1 MNHNS and CDR2 SASEGT. Trimming pared 5 bases from V and 1 base from J, leaving 9 bases between.

This chain joins TRBV4-2 and TRBJ2-4; D might be TRBD1 (6 bases). The CDR3 consists of 18 residues. V dropped 2 bases and J dropped 0 bases, with 17 bases sitting between them. Germline V gene sequence: CDR1 LGHNA, CDR2 YNFKEQ. The CDR3 nucleotides are TGTGCCAGCAGCCAAAGGGACAACGTTTTGGGAGCCAAAAACATTCAGTACTTC. This translates into CASSQRDNVLGAKNIQYF.